One sample yielded the 11 T cell receptor beta chains listed below, sequenced in a study of identical twins. TCRdb used MiXCR to reprocess the 5' RACE reads, holding one entry per CDR3 protein. The sample shows hundreds of thousands of distinct CDR3 sequences, approximately 13% of them seen only once. These data were also reused for a study on yellow fever vaccine responses in identical twins.

The sample comprised CD8+ T cells sorted from blood. The source of these receptors is a woman aged 18-29 years in good health.

V is TRBV7-7 and J is TRBJ2-2, with D perhaps matching TRBD2 (6 bases). The CDR3 loop spans 15 amino acids. From germline, CDR1 is SSHAT and CDR2 FNYEAQ (reference sequence). V lost 8 bases and J lost 4, with 17 bases in between. The chain's CDR3 is CASRPSVGGTGELFF. The CDR3 coding sequence is TGTGCCAGCCGTCCCTCGGTGGGGGGCACCGGGGAGCTGTTTTTT.

There are many counts of this clonotype. This rearrangement joins TRBV18 to TRBJ2-3; tentative D call: TRBD2 (5 bases). The ends were cut back, 9 bases at V and 4 bases at J, with 23 bases in the middle. Germline CDR1 and CDR2: KGHSH and LQKENI. CDR3 length equals 16 residues. CDR3 nucleotide sequence: TGTGCCAGTTACACCCCGTTTATTGGAGCGGCAGATACGCAGTATTTT. It is translated as CASYTPFIGAADTQYF.

The table lists this clonotype with a few counts. V and J are TRBV7-9 and TRBJ2-2, with D tentatively TRBD2 (5 bases). The V and J ends lost 1 base and 6 bases respectively, with 18 bases between them. In germline, CDR1 is SEHNR, CDR2 FQNEAQ (reference sequence). The length of the CDR3 is 17 residues. This chain's CDR3 is CASSLEITSVQPGELFF. The CDR3 coding sequence is TGTGCCAGCAGCTTAGAGATCACTAGTGTTCAGCCCGGGGAGCTGTTTTTT.

At least ten counts were recorded for this clonotype. V is TRBV28 and J is TRBJ1-5; tentatively, D is TRBD1 (6 bases). This CDR3 is 18 amino acids long. Per the germline V gene, CDR1 is MDHEN and CDR2 is SYDVKM. Trimming took off 5 bases at V and 0 bases at J, with 20 bases between the two ends. The CDR3 DNA reads TGTGCCAGCAGTCAAGGACAGACTATAGCCTTTAGCAATCAGCCCCAGCATTTT. It encodes CASSQGQTIAFSNQPQHF.

V usage is TRBV2 and J usage is TRBJ2-1, with 7 nucleotides matching TRBD2. Per germline, CDR1 SNHLY and CDR2 FYNNEI. The CDR3 consists of 16 residues. J lost 4 bases, V lost 2 bases, and 8 bases had no gene match. CDR3 sequence: CASSETASGLYNEQFF. CDR3 nucleotides: TGTGCCAGCAGTGAAACGGCTAGCGGTTTATACAATGAGCAGTTCTTC.

For this clonotype: A read error is possible here, since a much larger clone lies one base away. The genes are TRBV27 and TRBJ2-4, with D unclear. The CDR3 is 14 residues long. Germline CDR1 is MNHEY and CDR2 is SMNVEV (reference sequence). Between the trimmed V and J ends, which lost 5 bases and 5 bases, there was a span of 13 bases. In DNA, the CDR3 is TGTGCCAGCAGTCATGGGTCCGGTGAAAACATTCAGTACTTC. It codes for CASSHGSGENIQYF.

The V and J genes are TRBV12-3 or TRBV12-4 and TRBJ2-3; D call uncertain. The CDR3 loop spans 15 amino acids. The germline V and J ends were trimmed by 2 bases and 0 bases, with 9 bases remaining between them. CDR3 DNA sequence: TGTGCCAGCAGTTTACTGGTTAGCAGCACAGATACGCAGTATTTT. This encodes CASSLLVSSTDTQYF.

The rearrangement uses TRBV20-1 and TRBJ2-7, with 8 bases identical to TRBD2. The CDR3 is 14 amino acids. V dropped 0 bases and J dropped 9; count of bases not matched to a gene: 10. Germline CDR1 and CDR2: DFQATT and SNEGSKA (reference sequence). CDR3 region: CSAREREAPTVQYF. The CDR3 nucleotides are TGCAGTGCTAGAGAGCGGGAGGCGCCAACAGTGCAGTACTTC.

This clonotype was found a few times. The chain couples TRBV20-1 to TRBJ1-5; D call uncertain. Per germline, CDR1 DFQATT and CDR2 SNEGSKA (reference sequence). The CDR3 length is 14 residues. V lost 3 bases to trimming and J lost 2 bases, with 11 bases between them. The CDR3 DNA sequence: TGCAGTGCTAGGGATAAGGCGGGCAATCAGCCCCAGCATTTT. Amino acid sequence: CSARDKAGNQPQHF.

This clonotype was observed a handful of times. The chain employs TRBV11-2 and TRBJ2-7, with a possible D match to TRBD1 (5 bases). Trimming removed 5 bases at V and 4 bases at J, with 18 bases between. This CDR3 has 15 residues. The germline V gene encodes CDR1 SGHAT and CDR2 FQNNGV. CDR3: CASSLHPGTGYEQYV. The CDR3 DNA follows: TGTGCCAGCAGCCTACACCCAGGCACAGGATACGAGCAGTACGTC.

This clonotype was recorded a few times. The chain recombines TRBV9 with TRBJ2-1, with D perhaps matching TRBD2 (7 bases). Trimming cost V 6 bases and J 6 bases, with 19 bases left between them. Germline assignment: CDR1 SGDLS and CDR2 YYNGEE. This CDR3 is built from 15 residues. The CDR3 region has the DNA TGTGCCAGCAACTTTAATAGGGGGGGTTTCAATGAGCAGTTCTTC. Translation gives CASNFNRGGFNEQFF.